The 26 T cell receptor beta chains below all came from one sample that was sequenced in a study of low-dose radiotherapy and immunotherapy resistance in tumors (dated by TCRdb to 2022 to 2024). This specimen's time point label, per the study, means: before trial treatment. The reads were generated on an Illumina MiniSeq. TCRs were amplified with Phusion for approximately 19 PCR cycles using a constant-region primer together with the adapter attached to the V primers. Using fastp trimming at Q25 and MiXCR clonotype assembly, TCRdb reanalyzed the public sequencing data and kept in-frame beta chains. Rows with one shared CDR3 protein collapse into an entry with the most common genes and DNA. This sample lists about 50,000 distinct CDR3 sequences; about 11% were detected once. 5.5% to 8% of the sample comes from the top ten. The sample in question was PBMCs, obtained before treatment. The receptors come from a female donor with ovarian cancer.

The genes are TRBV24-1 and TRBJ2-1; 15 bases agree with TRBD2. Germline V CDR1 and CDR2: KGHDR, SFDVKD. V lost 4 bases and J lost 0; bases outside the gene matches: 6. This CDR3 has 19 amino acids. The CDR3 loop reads CATSDRGLAGGSSYNEQFF. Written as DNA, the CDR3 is TGTGCCACCAGTGACAGGGGACTAGCGGGGGGAAGCTCCTACAATGAGCAGTTCTTC.

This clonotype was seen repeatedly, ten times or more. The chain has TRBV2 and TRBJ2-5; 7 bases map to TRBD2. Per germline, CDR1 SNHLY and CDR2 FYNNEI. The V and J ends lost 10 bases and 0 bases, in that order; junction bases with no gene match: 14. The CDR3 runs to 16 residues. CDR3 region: CATLEGGHFYQETQYF. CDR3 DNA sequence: TGTGCCACCTTGGAGGGAGGGCATTTCTACCAAGAGACCCAGTACTTC.

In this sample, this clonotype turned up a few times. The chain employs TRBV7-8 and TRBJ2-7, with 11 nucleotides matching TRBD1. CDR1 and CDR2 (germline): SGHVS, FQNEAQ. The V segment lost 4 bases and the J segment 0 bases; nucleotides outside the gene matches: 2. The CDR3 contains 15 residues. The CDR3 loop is CASSSDRGHSYEQYF. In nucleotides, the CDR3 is TGTGCCAGCAGCTCGGACAGGGGGCACTCCTACGAGCAGTACTTC.

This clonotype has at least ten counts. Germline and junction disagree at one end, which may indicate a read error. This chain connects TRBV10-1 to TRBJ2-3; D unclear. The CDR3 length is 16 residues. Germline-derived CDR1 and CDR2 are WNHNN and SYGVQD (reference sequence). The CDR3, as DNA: TGTTCCAGCAGTGAGTTCTCTCTAGGTGGGTCGGATACGCAGTATTTT. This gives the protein CSSSEFSLGGSDTQYF.

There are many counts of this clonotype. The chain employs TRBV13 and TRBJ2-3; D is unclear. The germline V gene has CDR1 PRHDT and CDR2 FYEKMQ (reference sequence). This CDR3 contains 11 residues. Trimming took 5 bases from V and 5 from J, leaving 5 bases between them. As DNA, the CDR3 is TGTGCCAGCAGCCCGGGAGATACGCAGTATTTT. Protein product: CASSPGDTQYF.

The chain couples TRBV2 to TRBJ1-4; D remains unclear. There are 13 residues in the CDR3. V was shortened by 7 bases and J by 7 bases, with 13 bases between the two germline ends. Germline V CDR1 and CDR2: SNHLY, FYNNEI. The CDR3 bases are TGTGCCAGCACGCCGGCGCAGATTGAAAAACTGTTTTTT. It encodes CASTPAQIEKLFF. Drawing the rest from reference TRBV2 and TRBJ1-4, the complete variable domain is EPEVTQTPSHQVTQMGQEVILRCVPISNHLYFYWYRQILGQKVEFLVSFYNNEISEKSEIFDDQFSVERPDGSNFTLKIRSTKLEDSAMYFCASTPAQIEKLFFGSGTQLSVL.

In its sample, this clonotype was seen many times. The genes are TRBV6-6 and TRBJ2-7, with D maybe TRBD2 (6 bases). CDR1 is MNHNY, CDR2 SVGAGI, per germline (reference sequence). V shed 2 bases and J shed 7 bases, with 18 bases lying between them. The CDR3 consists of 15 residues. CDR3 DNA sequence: TGTGCCAGCAGTTACGAATCTAGCGATACTAGGGAGCAGTACTTC. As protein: CASSYESSDTREQYF.

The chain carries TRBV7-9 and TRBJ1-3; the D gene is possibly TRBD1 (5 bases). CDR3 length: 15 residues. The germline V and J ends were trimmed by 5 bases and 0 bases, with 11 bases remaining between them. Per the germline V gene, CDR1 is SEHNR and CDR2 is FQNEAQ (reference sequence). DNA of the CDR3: TGTGCCAGCAGCCCCCCGACAGTCTCTGGAAACACCATATATTTT. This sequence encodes CASSPPTVSGNTIYF.

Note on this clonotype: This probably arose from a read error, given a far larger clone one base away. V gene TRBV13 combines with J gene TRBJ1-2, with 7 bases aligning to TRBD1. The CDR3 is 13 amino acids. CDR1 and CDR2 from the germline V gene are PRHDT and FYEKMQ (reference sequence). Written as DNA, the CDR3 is TGTGCCAGCAGCACGACAGGGAGCCGCGGCTACATCTTC. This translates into CASSTTGSRGYIF. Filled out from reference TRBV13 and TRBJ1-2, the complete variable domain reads AAGVIQSPRHLIKEKRETATLKCYPIPRHDTVYWYQQGPGQDPQFLISFYEKMQSDKGSIPDRFSAQQFSDYHSELNMSSLELGDSALYFCASSTTGSRGYIFGSGTRLTVV.

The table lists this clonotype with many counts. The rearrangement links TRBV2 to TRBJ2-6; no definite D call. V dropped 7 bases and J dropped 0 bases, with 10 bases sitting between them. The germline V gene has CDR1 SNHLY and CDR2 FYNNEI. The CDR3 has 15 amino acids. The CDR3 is CASILINSGANVLTF. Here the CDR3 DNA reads TGTGCCAGCATACTGATAAACTCTGGGGCCAACGTCCTGACTTTC.

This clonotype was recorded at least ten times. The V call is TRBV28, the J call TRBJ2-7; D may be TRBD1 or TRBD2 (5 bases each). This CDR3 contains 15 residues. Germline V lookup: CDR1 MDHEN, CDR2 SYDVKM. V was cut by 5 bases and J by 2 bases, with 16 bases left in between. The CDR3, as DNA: TGTGCCAGCAGTCCCCCCGGGACGGCTACCTACGAGCAGTACTTC. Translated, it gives CASSPPGTATYEQYF.

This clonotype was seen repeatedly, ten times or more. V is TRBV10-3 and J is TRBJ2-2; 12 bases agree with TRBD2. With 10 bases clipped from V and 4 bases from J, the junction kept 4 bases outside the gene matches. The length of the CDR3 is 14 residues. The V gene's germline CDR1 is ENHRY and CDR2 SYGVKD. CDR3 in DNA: TGTGCCACGACTAGCGGGAGTGGCACCGGGGAGCTGTTTTTT. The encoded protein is CATTSGSGTGELFF.

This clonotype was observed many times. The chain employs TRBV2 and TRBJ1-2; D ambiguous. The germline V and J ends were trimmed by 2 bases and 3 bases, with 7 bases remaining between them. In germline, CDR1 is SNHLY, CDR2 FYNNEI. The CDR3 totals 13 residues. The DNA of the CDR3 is TGTGCCAGCAGTGAATACTCGGACTATGGCTACACCTTC. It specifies CASSEYSDYGYTF.

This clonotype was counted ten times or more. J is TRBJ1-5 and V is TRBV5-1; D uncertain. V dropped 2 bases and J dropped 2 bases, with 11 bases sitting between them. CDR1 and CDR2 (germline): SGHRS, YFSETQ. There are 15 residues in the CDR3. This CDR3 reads CASSFQPGGNQPQHF. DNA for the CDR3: TGCGCCAGCAGCTTTCAGCCTGGGGGCAATCAGCCCCAGCATTTT.

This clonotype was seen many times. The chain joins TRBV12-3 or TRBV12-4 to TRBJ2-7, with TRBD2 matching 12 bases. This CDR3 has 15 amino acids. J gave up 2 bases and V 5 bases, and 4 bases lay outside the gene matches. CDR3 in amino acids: CASSALAGGPYEQYF. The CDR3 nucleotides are TGTGCCAGCAGTGCACTAGCGGGGGGCCCCTACGAGCAGTACTTC.

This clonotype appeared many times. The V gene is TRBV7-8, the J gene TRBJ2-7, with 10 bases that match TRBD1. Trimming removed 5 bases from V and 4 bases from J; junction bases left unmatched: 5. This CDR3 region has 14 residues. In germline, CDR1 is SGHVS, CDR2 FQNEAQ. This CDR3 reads CASSIRDRGYEQYF. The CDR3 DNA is TGTGCCAGCAGCATCCGGGACAGGGGTTACGAGCAGTACTTC.

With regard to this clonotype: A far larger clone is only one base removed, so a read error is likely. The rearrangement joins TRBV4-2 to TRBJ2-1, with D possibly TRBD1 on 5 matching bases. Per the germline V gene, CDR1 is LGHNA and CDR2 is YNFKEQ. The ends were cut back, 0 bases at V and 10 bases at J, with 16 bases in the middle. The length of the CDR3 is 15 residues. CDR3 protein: CASSQDNTGTYEQFF. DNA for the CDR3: TGTGCCAGCAGCCAAGATAATACAGGAACCTACGAGCAGTTCTTC.

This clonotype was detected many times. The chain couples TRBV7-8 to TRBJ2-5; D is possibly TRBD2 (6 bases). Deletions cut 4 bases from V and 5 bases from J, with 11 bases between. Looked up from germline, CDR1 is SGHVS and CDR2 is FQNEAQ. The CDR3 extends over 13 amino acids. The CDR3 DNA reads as TGTGCCAGCAGCTCAAGGAGCGGGGAGACCCAGTACTTC. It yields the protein CASSSRSGETQYF.

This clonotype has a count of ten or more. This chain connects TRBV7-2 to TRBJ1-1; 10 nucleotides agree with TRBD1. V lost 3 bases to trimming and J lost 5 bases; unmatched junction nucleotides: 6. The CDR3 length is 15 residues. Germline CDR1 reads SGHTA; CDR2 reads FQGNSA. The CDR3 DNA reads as TGTGCCAGCAGCTTGACAGGGGGCCCTTTTACTGAAGCTTTCTTT. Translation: CASSLTGGPFTEAFF. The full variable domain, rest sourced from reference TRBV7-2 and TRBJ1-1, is GAGVSQSPSNKVTEKGKDVELRCDPISGHTALYWYRQSLGQGLEFLIYFQGNSAPDKSGLPSDRFSAERTGGSVSTLTIQRTQQEDSAVYLCASSLTGGPFTEAFFGQGTRLTVV.

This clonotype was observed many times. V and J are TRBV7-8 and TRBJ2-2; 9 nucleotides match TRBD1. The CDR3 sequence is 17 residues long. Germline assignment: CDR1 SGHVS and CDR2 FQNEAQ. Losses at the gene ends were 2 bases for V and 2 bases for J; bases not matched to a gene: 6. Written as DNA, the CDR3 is TGTGCCAGCAGCTTAAGGACAGGGGTTACAAACACCGGGGAGCTGTTTTTT. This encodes CASSLRTGVTNTGELFF.

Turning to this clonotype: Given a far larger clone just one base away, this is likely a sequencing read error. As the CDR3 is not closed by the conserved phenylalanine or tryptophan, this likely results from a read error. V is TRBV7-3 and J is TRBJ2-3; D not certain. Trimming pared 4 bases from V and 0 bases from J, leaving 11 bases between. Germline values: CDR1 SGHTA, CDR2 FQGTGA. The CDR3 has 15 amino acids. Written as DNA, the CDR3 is TGTGCCAGCAGCTCTAACTACCCTAGCACAGATACGCAGTATTCT. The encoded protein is CASSSNYPSTDTQYS.

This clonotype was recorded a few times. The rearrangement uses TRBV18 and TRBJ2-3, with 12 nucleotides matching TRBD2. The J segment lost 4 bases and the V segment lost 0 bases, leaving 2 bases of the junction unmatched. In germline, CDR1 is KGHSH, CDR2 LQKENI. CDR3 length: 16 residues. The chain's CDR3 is CASSPPLAGGPDTQYF. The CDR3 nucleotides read TGTGCCAGCTCACCACCCCTAGCGGGGGGGCCAGATACGCAGTATTTT.

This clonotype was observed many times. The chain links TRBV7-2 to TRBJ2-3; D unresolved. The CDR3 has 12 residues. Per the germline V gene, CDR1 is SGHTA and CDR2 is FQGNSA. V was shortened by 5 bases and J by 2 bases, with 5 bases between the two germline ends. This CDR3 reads CASSPPTDTQYF. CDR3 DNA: TGTGCCAGCAGCCCTCCCACAGATACGCAGTATTTT.

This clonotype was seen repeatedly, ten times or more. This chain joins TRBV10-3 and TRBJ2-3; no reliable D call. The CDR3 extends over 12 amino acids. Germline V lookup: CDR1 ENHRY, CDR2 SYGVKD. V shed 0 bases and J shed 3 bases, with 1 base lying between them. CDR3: CAISESTDTQYF. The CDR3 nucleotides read TGTGCCATCAGTGAGTCTACAGATACGCAGTATTTT.

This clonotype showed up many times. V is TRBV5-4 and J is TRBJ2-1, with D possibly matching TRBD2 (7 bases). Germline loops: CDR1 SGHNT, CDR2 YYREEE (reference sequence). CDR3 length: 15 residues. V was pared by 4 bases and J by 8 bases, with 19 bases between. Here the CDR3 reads CASSPVVGGADEQFF. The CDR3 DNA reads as TGTGCCAGCAGCCCCGTCGTGGGGGGGGCGGATGAGCAGTTCTTC.

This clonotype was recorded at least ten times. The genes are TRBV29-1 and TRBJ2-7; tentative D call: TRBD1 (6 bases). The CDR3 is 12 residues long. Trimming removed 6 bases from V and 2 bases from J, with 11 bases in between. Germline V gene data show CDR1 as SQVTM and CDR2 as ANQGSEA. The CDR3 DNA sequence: TGCAGCGTGACACAGGGACCCTACGAGCAGTACTTC. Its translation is CSVTQGPYEQYF.